Listed below are T cell receptor beta chains from one sample, sequenced in a study of cytomegalovirus exposure and HLA in healthy donors. TCRdb's copy holds only in-frame clones and misses some; the assay was immunoSEQ multiplex PCR. The data contain about 130,000 clones, about 74% of them seen just once; the ten biggest clones take up about 1%. The sequenced sample consisted of PBMCs. These receptors originate from a woman aged 55 to 70 in good health and CMV-seronegative. The CDR3 runs from the conserved cysteine through the conserved F or W. A D gene is named only where the DNA matches it firmly. The listing skips clone size in some rows; elsewhere it reads once, few, many or a size class.

v_gene	j_gene	abundance	len	d_gene	CDR3aa	CDR3nt
TRBV28	TRBJ2-6	.	17	TRBD1	CASSLPGQGFGANVLTF	TGTGCCAGCAGTTTACCTGGACAGGGGTTTGGGGCCAACGTCCTGACTTTC
TRBV27	TRBJ1-3	.	15	.	CASSLSGSPGNTIYF	TGTGCCAGCAGTTTATCCGGGTCCCCTGGAAACACCATATATTTT
TRBV4-1	TRBJ1-2	.	16	.	CASSQGRNLLGDGYTF	TGCGCCAGCAGCCAAGGCCGAAACCTCCTAGGGGATGGCTACACCTTC
TRBV6-1	TRBJ1-2	.	14	.	CASSLGGTAYGYTF	TGTGCCAGCAGCTTGGGGGGGACGGCCTATGGCTACACCTTC
TRBV6-5	TRBJ2-4	.	15	TRBD1	CASREQGVAKNIQYF	TGTGCCAGCAGGGAACAGGGGGTGGCCAAAAACATTCAGTACTTC
TRBV5-1	TRBJ2-7	.	14	TRBD1	CASSWGTELNEQYF	TGCGCCAGCAGCTGGGGGACAGAGCTCAACGAGCAGTACTTC
TRBV27	TRBJ1-2	.	15	TRBD1	CASSPLDRVGYGYTF	TGTGCCAGCAGTCCACTTGACAGGGTGGGCTATGGCTACACCTTC
TRBV29-1	TRBJ1-5	.	12	TRBD1	CSVGTGGQPQHF	TGCAGCGTTGGGACAGGAGGTCAGCCCCAGCATTTT
TRBV19	TRBJ2-1	few	15	.	CASSWLRSSYNEQFF	TGTGCCAGTAGTTGGCTCCGGAGCTCCTACAATGAGCAGTTCTTC
TRBV7-7	TRBJ1-1	once	14	TRBD1	CASSLFTGDTEAFF	TGTGCTAGCAGCTTATTTACAGGGGACACTGAAGCTTTCTTT
TRBV9	TRBJ1-2	.	13	.	CASSVSLNYGYTF	TGTGCCAGCAGCGTGTCCCTAAACTATGGCTACACCTTC
TRBV18	TRBJ1-5	.	15	.	CASSSSADSNQPQHF	TGTGCCAGCTCATCAAGTGCGGATAGCAATCAGCCCCAGCATTTT
TRBV30	TRBJ1-1	once	15	.	CAWRHSTKGSHEAFF	TGTGCCTGGAGGCACTCTACGAAGGGGTCTCATGAAGCTTTCTTT
TRBV4-1	TRBJ1-5	.	15	.	CTSSQDYTANQPQHF	TGCACCAGCAGCCAAGATTACACAGCCAATCAGCCCCAGCATTTT
TRBV7-8	TRBJ1-5	few	14	.	CASSLDRNNQPQHF	TGTGCCAGCAGCTTAGACAGGAACAATCAGCCCCAGCATTTT
TRBV7-8	TRBJ2-7	.	17	TRBD2	CASSLAGLAGGIYEQYF	TGTGCCAGCAGCTTAGCGGGCCTAGCGGGAGGCATCTACGAGCAGTACTTC
TRBV4-2	TRBJ1-2	.	17	.	CASSQDHERGIIYGYTF	TGTGCCAGCAGCCAAGATCATGAGAGAGGGATTATTTATGGCTACACCTTC
TRBV9	TRBJ2-1	.	15	.	CASSVAGESYNEQFF	TGTGCCAGCAGCGTAGCAGGGGAGAGCTACAATGAGCAGTTCTTC
TRBV5-8	TRBJ2-2	.	17	.	CASSRGSSSSNTGELFF	TGTGCCAGCAGCCGAGGGAGCAGCTCTTCGAACACCGGGGAGCTGTTTTTT
TRBV19	TRBJ1-2	.	14	.	CASRWPLPNYGYTF	TGTGCCAGTAGATGGCCGCTTCCTAACTATGGCTACACCTTC
TRBV5-1	TRBJ1-1	.	16	.	CASSLAASSMNTEAFF	TGCGCCAGCAGCTTGGCAGCGTCCAGCATGAACACTGAAGCTTTCTTT
TRBV5-4	TRBJ2-1	.	13	.	CASSHSSSTEQFF	TGTGCCAGCAGCCATTCATCGTCAACTGAACAGTTCTTC
TRBV18	TRBJ2-1	.	15	TRBD2	CASSAGLAGATEQFF	TGTGCCAGCTCAGCAGGACTAGCGGGGGCTACTGAGCAGTTCTTC
TRBV5-6	TRBJ1-1	few	13	.	CASSLVGSTEAFF	TGTGCCAGCAGCTTGGTGGGGAGCACTGAAGCTTTCTTT
TRBV2	TRBJ1-1	.	14	TRBD1	CASRGYRGETEAFF	TGTGCCAGCAGGGGGTACAGGGGGGAGACTGAAGCTTTCTTT
TRBV28	TRBJ1-2	.	14	TRBD1	CASRRLGQGGGYTF	TGTGCCAGCCGGCGATTGGGACAGGGGGGCGGCTACACCTTC
TRBV7-8	TRBJ2-6	.	18	TRBD1	CASSAQQGTRSGANVLTF	TGTGCCAGCAGCGCGCAACAGGGGACACGCTCTGGGGCCAACGTCCTGACTTTC
TRBV18	TRBJ2-6	.	18	TRBD1	CASSKGQGARPGANVLTF	TGTGCCAGCTCAAAGGGACAGGGGGCGCGTCCTGGGGCCAACGTCCTGACTTTC
TRBV6-5	TRBJ2-1	.	16	.	CASSWNRQSPYNEQFF	TGTGCCAGCAGTTGGAATCGACAGTCTCCCTACAATGAGCAGTTCTTC
TRBV5-1	TRBJ2-3	once	14	.	CASSPLAGTDTQYF	TGCGCCAGCAGCCCCCTAGCCGGCACAGATACGCAGTATTTT
TRBV18	TRBJ1-1	.	14	.	CASSLDGINTEAFF	TGTGCCAGCTCATTAGACGGGATCAACACTGAAGCTTTCTTT